This T cell receptor beta chain was recovered during a study of technical replicates of blood from several donors. V was pared by 2 bases and J by 4 bases, with 4 bases of the junction left unmatched. This CDR3 comprises 15 residues. Germline assignment: CDR1 KGHSH and CDR2 LQKENI. The data were produced by immunoSEQ multiplex PCR, yet TCRdb's version contains in-frame clones alone and is incomplete. The sample has some 80,000 clones, roughly 94% seen once. This TCR came from a human donor in good health. The chain carries TRBV18 and TRBJ1-2, with 10 nucleotides matching TRBD1. Sample: T cells isolated from PBMCs. CDR3 nucleotides: TGTGCCAGCTCACCAGGACAGGGGGGCATCTATGGCTACACCTTC. It yields the protein CASSPGQGGIYGYTF.